A single T cell receptor beta chain is shown here with its context. Its target is not known. The CDR3 has 14 amino acids. CDR1 and CDR2 from the germline V gene are SGHAT and FQNNGV. V was clipped by 2 bases and J by 7 bases; unmatched bases: 7. All donors qualified as healthy HIV-negative adults and had experienced no recent acute infections or vaccinations. This specimen comes from a study of shared clonotypes between healthy human individuals. General study findings and limits: The study generally estimated greater richness for naive than memory subsets.

Measured with immunoSEQ multiplex PCR; TCRdb has only the in-frame clones, and not every one. The table lists about 2.5 million clones, approximately 90% of them singletons, with about 0.36% in the top ten. The origin of this receptor is a young man in good health. Some clones in this sample may be carry-over from other donors' samples. The chain carries TRBV11-2 and TRBJ2-5; TRBD2 matches at 7 bases. Sequencing input: naive CD4+ T cells from PBMCs. The subset: CD45RA+ positively selected. The CDR3 bases are TGTGCCAGCAGCTTAAATGTCGGGAGGTGGACCCAGTACTTC. Protein product: CASSLNVGRWTQYF.